This note documents a single T cell receptor beta chain sequence. Its antigen is not identified. Adult Caucasians living in Nashville, Tennessee made up all of the donors. Once extracted for a subset, genomic DNA was divided evenly among several immunoSEQ plates. Method: immunoSEQ multiplex PCR; TCRdb's copy keeps in-frame clones and lacks some. The table shows almost 750,000 clones, with around 70% occurring only once. This entry is derived from a study of shared clonotypes between healthy human individuals. General study points: Naive subsets tended to show greater estimated richness than memory subsets. It was the few donors that limited the genetic and exposure-history diversity represented.

The sample consisted of memory CD4+ T cells sorted from blood. Subset of the sample: CD45RA-negative fraction. The source of this sequence is a woman younger than 45 in good health.

The CDR3 nucleotides read TGTGCCAGCAGCCTCAGCGGGGAGGGGGGGACCCAGTACTTC. Translated: CASSLSGEGGTQYF. The chain links TRBV11-2 to TRBJ2-5, with D perhaps TRBD2 (7 bases). CDR1 and CDR2 (germline): SGHAT, FQNNGV. The CDR3 spans 14 residues. V dropped 5 bases and J dropped 7 bases, with 17 bases sitting between them.